What follows are 28 T cell receptor beta chains derived from one specimen sequenced in a study of blood T cell repertoires in COVID-19. Profiling relied on immunoSEQ multiplex PCR, and the TCRdb table lists in-frame clones only, not all of them. This table holds under 40,000 clones, over 85% found once. Material for sequencing was peripheral blood. Every receptor here comes from a human donor with active COVID-19. The donor label of this sample is uncertain.

This chain connects TRBV3-1 (or the pseudogene TRBV3-2) to TRBJ1-2; the D is unclear. CDR3 length: 14 amino acids. Germline values: CDR1 LGHDT, CDR2 YNNKEL (reference sequence). V lost 1 base and J 8 bases, leaving 14 bases between the germline ends. The CDR3 DNA reads TGTGCCAGCAGCCAAGCCGGCGGGGTTGACGGCTACACCTTC. Translating gives CASSQAGGVDGYTF.

The gene calls are TRBV7-9 and TRBJ2-7, with TRBD2 identical over 10 bases. Germline CDR1 SEHNR, CDR2 FQNEAQ (reference sequence). The CDR3 contains 15 residues. J was trimmed by 6 bases and V by 1 base; bases with no gene match: 6. In DNA, the CDR3 is TGTGCCAGCAGCTTAGAGTCGGGACTAGCGACCGAGCAGTACTTC. Translated, it gives CASSLESGLATEQYF.

The chain employs TRBV3-1 (or the pseudogene TRBV3-2) and TRBJ2-2; possible D gene TRBD2, 5 bases. The germline V gene has CDR1 LGHDT and CDR2 YNNKEL (reference sequence). V was trimmed by 0 bases and J by 6 bases, leaving 14 bases between them. The CDR3 runs 16 residues. The CDR3 sequence is CASSQDSVIGAGELFF. In DNA, the CDR3 is TGTGCCAGCAGCCAAGATTCGGTGATCGGGGCCGGGGAGCTGTTTTTT.

The rearrangement uses TRBV20-1 and TRBJ2-3; TRBD2 is a possible D gene (5 bases). Looked up from germline, CDR1 is DFQATT and CDR2 is SNEGSKA (reference sequence). This CDR3 comprises 15 residues. The V end was cut by 3 bases, the J end by 0 bases, with 13 bases between. The CDR3 here is CSASIVRGSTDTQYF. CDR3 in DNA: TGCAGTGCTAGTATAGTACGGGGAAGCACAGATACGCAGTATTTT.

This chain joins TRBV5-1 and TRBJ2-2, with D possibly being TRBD1 (6 bases). V lost 0 bases and J lost 7, with 10 bases in between. This CDR3 has 14 amino acids. CDR1 and CDR2 from the germline V gene are SGHRS and YFSETQ. The CDR3, as DNA: TGCGCCAGCAGCTTGGACAGGGCGGGCGGGGAGCTGTTTTTT. Its protein product is CASSLDRAGGELFF.

This chain joins TRBV4-1 and TRBJ2-5, with 7 bases aligning to TRBD1. This CDR3 has 14 amino acids. Trimming cost V 4 bases and J 1 base; bases outside gene matches: 3. Germline CDR1 reads MGHRA; CDR2 reads YSYEKL. CDR3 amino acids: CASSLDRAQETQYF. As DNA, the CDR3 is TGCGCCAGCAGCCTAGACAGGGCCCAAGAGACCCAGTACTTC.

The V and J genes are TRBV11-3 and TRBJ2-5, with 7 bases that match TRBD1. Per the germline V gene, CDR1 is SGHNT and CDR2 is YENEEA. Unmatched junction bases numbered 6, after V lost 5 bases and J lost 3 bases. This CDR3 comprises 14 residues. CDR3 region: CASSQGQVEETQYF. CDR3 bases: TGTGCCAGCAGCCAAGGACAGGTCGAAGAGACCCAGTACTTC.

The chain combines TRBV24-1 with TRBJ2-1, with 7 bases matching TRBD2. V lost 1 base, J lost 5 bases, and 7 bases stayed unmatched. Germline CDR1 and CDR2: KGHDR and SFDVKD. The CDR3 sequence is 16 residues long. Written as DNA, the CDR3 is TGTGCCACCAGTGATTTAGGAACGGGAGGAAACAATGAGCAGTTCTTC. This translates into CATSDLGTGGNNEQFF.

This rearrangement joins TRBV7-2 to TRBJ1-2; 7 positions agree with TRBD1. V was clipped by 1 base and J by 1 base; unmatched bases: 3. CDR3 length: 15 residues. Germline CDR1 is SGHTA and CDR2 is FQGNSA. The CDR3 is CASSLGGTVNYGYTF. The CDR3, as DNA: TGTGCCAGCAGCTTAGGAGGGACAGTTAACTATGGCTACACCTTC.

There are a few counts of this clone. The J gene is TRBJ1-6, the V gene TRBV23-1, with 7 nucleotides matching TRBD1. TRBV23-1 is filed as an ORF, its function uncertain. This CDR3 is built from 15 residues. Trimming removed 7 bases from V and 5 bases from J; junction bases left unmatched: 8. This CDR3 is CASTPEGANNSPLHF. CDR3 nucleotides: TGCGCCAGCACCCCAGAGGGGGCAAATAATTCACCCCTCCACTTT.

This chain joins TRBV7-8 and TRBJ2-1; no firm D call. Germline CDR1 reads SGHVS; CDR2 reads FQNEAQ. The CDR3 loop spans 14 amino acids. V was shortened by 1 base and J by 7 bases, with 11 bases between the two germline ends. The CDR3 DNA follows: TGTGCCAGCAGCTTAGTTCCCGGTTTTAATGAGCAGTTCTTC. It yields the protein CASSLVPGFNEQFF.

V gene TRBV19 combines with J gene TRBJ1-2, with 8 bases that match TRBD1. V lost 6 bases to trimming and J lost 2 bases; unmatched junction nucleotides: 11. The CDR3 is 16 amino acids. Germline CDR1 is LNHDA and CDR2 is SQIVND (reference sequence). CDR3 sequence (DNA): TGTGCCAGTAGACACCGGGACAGGCCTATGAACTATGGCTACACCTTC. Its protein is CASRHRDRPMNYGYTF.

This clone has only one observation. V usage is TRBV28 and J usage is TRBJ1-3; weak D call: TRBD1 (6 bases). V dropped 2 bases and J dropped 2 bases, with 13 bases sitting between them. Germline lookup yields CDR1 MDHEN and CDR2 SYDVKM. The CDR3 totals 16 residues. This chain's CDR3 is CASSLAGGLTGNTIYF. CDR3 in DNA: TGTGCCAGCAGTTTAGCGGGGGGGCTAACTGGAAACACCATATATTTT.

This clone was seen once. V and J are TRBV2 and TRBJ1-6, with D tentatively TRBD1 (5 bases). CDR3 length equals 13 residues. Per germline, CDR1 SNHLY and CDR2 FYNNEI. V was cut by 8 bases and J by 3 bases, with 8 bases left in between. The CDR3 DNA reads TGTGCCAGCGGGGGGGACTATAATTCACCCCTCCACTTT. It codes for CASGGDYNSPLHF.

The chain carries TRBV3-1 (or the pseudogene TRBV3-2) and TRBJ2-1, with TRBD1 identical over 7 bases. V lost 0 bases, J lost 5 bases, and 4 bases stayed unmatched. Germline CDR1 and CDR2: LGHDT and YNNKEL (reference sequence). The CDR3 covers 15 residues. The CDR3 region is CASSQDTGENNEQFF. CDR3 in DNA: TGTGCCAGCAGCCAAGACACAGGGGAAAACAATGAGCAGTTCTTC.

The V call is TRBV5-6, the J call TRBJ1-2; D may be TRBD1 (5 bases). The length of the CDR3 is 12 residues. V was shortened by 1 base and J by 8 bases, with 9 bases between the two germline ends. The germline V gene has CDR1 SGHDT and CDR2 YYEEEE. CDR3 protein: CASSLTGEGYTF. In DNA form, the CDR3 reads TGTGCCAGCAGCTTGACAGGAGAAGGCTACACCTTC.

The chain carries TRBV7-2 and TRBJ2-3, with D perhaps matching TRBD2 (6 bases). This CDR3 spans 15 amino acids. The V end lost 5 bases, the J end lost 8 bases, and 20 bases lay between the germline ends. The V gene's germline CDR1 is SGHTA and CDR2 FQGNSA. CDR3 sequence (DNA): TGTGCCAGCAGCGGGGGACTCGATGGTGTTGGTACGCAGTATTTT. Protein product: CASSGGLDGVGTQYF. The full variable domain, rest sourced from reference TRBV7-2 and TRBJ2-3, is GAGVSQSPSNKVTEKGKDVELRCDPISGHTALYWYRQSLGQGLEFLIYFQGNSAPDKSGLPSDRFSAERTGGSVSTLTIQRTQQEDSAVYLCASSGGLDGVGTQYFGPGTRLTVL.

The chain couples TRBV6-2 or TRBV6-3 to TRBJ2-5, with 9 bases matching TRBD1. With 4 bases clipped from V and 2 bases from J, the junction kept 5 bases outside the gene matches. Germline V CDR1 and CDR2: MNHEY, SVGEGT. There are 15 residues in the CDR3. The chain's CDR3 is CASSWGQGKQETQYF. CDR3 coding DNA: TGTGCCAGCAGTTGGGGACAGGGAAAACAAGAGACCCAGTACTTC.

The chain employs TRBV5-4 and TRBJ2-2; TRBD1 matches at 8 bases. The V gene end was trimmed by 4 bases and the J gene end by 1 base; junction bases not matched to a gene: 3. Germline values: CDR1 SGHNT, CDR2 YYREEE (reference sequence). CDR3 length: 15 residues. CDR3: CASSTGGQNTGELFF. The DNA for the CDR3 is TGTGCCAGCAGCACAGGGGGACAGAACACCGGGGAGCTGTTTTTT.

The gene calls are TRBV5-1 and TRBJ2-5; D possibly corresponds to TRBD2 (6 bases). This CDR3 is built from 14 residues. With 6 bases removed from V and 5 bases from J, the gap between germline ends came to 17 bases. The germline V gene has CDR1 SGHRS and CDR2 YFSETQ. The CDR3 DNA reads TGCGCCAGCACTAATCCGGGAGCGAGTGAGACCCAGTACTTC. Translating it yields CASTNPGASETQYF. Using reference TRBV5-1 and TRBJ2-5 for the parts outside the CDR3, the full variable domain is KAGVTQTPRYLIKTRGQQVTLSCSPISGHRSVSWYQQTPGQGLQFLFEYFSETQRNKGNFPGRFSGRQFSNSRSEMNVSTLELGDSALYLCASTNPGASETQYFGPGTRLLVL.

V and J are TRBV5-1 and TRBJ2-4; 9 bases map to TRBD1. Germline V lookup: CDR1 SGHRS, CDR2 YFSETQ. With V trimmed by 4 bases and J by 8 bases, 7 bases remained unmatched. The CDR3 covers 14 residues. CDR3 nucleotides: TGCGCCAGCAGCCTGAGGGACAGGGCAGACATTCAGTACTTC. It encodes CASSLRDRADIQYF.

The chain carries TRBV18 and TRBJ2-3, with D possibly matching TRBD1 (6 bases). V lost 4 bases and J 0 bases, leaving 17 bases between the germline ends. Germline V CDR1 and CDR2: KGHSH, LQKENI. CDR3 length: 17 residues. The CDR3 DNA is TGTGCCAGCTCACTTGCGTTGGGGGCGACTAGCACAGATACGCAGTATTTT. This translates into CASSLALGATSTDTQYF.

The chain uses TRBV7-8 and TRBJ2-5; 9 positions agree with TRBD2. Germline CDR1 reads SGHVS; CDR2 reads FQNEAQ. CDR3 length equals 17 residues. J lost 2 bases, V lost 2 bases, and 9 bases had no gene match. The CDR3 sequence is CASSLYPASGVQETQYF. As DNA, the CDR3 is TGTGCCAGCAGCTTATATCCTGCTAGCGGGGTTCAAGAGACCCAGTACTTC.

In DNA, the CDR3 is TGTGCCAGCAGCCAAGGTAGAAAGGACAGAGCTAACTATGGCTACACCTTC. Translated: CASSQGRKDRANYGYTF. The J gene is TRBJ1-2, the V gene TRBV14, with a tentative D call TRBD1 (6 bases). The CDR3 contains 17 residues. Trimming removed 1 base from V and 0 bases from J, with 15 bases in between. Germline assignment: CDR1 SGHDN and CDR2 FVKESK.

The chain recombines TRBV28 with TRBJ1-4; no clear D. The CDR3 has 13 residues. Germline V lookup: CDR1 MDHEN, CDR2 SYDVKM. The V gene lost 3 bases and the J gene lost 5 bases, with 7 bases spanning the gap. For the CDR3, the DNA is TGTGCCAGCAGTTTTGGCCTCAATGAAAAACTGTTTTTT. It yields the protein CASSFGLNEKLFF.

The genes are TRBV5-8 and TRBJ1-1; TRBD1 is a possible D gene (6 bases). This CDR3 has 16 residues. V was trimmed by 4 bases and J by 5 bases, leaving 21 bases between them. Germline V gene data show CDR1 as SGHTS and CDR2 as YDEGEE. The CDR3 coding sequence is TGTGCCAGCAGCCACAGGTTAGGGGGGGCGGAAACTGAAGCTTTCTTT. Protein: CASSHRLGGAETEAFF.

The chain carries TRBV9 and TRBJ1-1; D is ambiguous. Trimming removed 0 bases at V and 7 bases at J, with 10 bases between. CDR3 length: 13 amino acids. Germline lookup yields CDR1 SGDLS and CDR2 YYNGEE. CDR3 protein: CASSVVGEGEAFF. CDR3 DNA: TGTGCCAGCAGCGTAGTTGGAGAGGGTGAAGCTTTCTTT.

J is TRBJ2-1 and V is TRBV24-1, with a tentative D call TRBD1 (8 bases). The ends were cut back, 4 bases at V and 8 bases at J, with 29 bases in the middle. The CDR3 has 19 residues. Germline V gene lookup returns CDR1 KGHDR and CDR2 SFDVKD. The DNA of the CDR3 is TGTGCCACCAGTGACCCCAGGGGGCTCGCAGGAAGCGGGAAGGATGAGCAGTTCTTC. It yields the protein CATSDPRGLAGSGKDEQFF.